This T cell receptor beta chain came from a study of blood T cell repertoires in COVID-19. Overall study context: From the United States, Italy and Spain came samples of acute and convalescent COVID-19. The cDNA or gDNA used as material had been derived from T cells, B-cell-depleted T cells, or PBMCs.

Measured with immunoSEQ multiplex PCR; TCRdb has only the in-frame clones, and not every one. The table has 150,000 to 200,000 clones, about 81% seen once; the top ten hold approximately 10%. The ends lost 7 bases at V and 1 base at J; junction bases unmatched: 3. The CDR3 has 12 amino acids. The germline gives CDR1 SQVTM, CDR2 ANQGSEA. The clonotype comes from a man between 60 and 75 years old with active or convalescent COVID-19. Sequencing was carried out using peripheral blood. The chain carries TRBV29-1 and TRBJ2-7, with 8 bases aligning to TRBD1. The CDR3 nucleotides are TGCAGCGGATGGGACAGGTCCTACGAGCAGTACTTC. Its translation is CSGWDRSYEQYF.